The rows below give T cell receptor beta chains drawn from one sample of a study of blood T cell repertoires in COVID-19. Only in-frame clones appear in the TCRdb table, and some are missing; sequencing was by immunoSEQ multiplex PCR. Here the sample spans 95,000 to 110,000 clones, approximately 87% being singletons. What was sequenced was peripheral blood. These receptor sequences come from a man between 50 and 59 years old with acute or convalescent COVID-19. Both conserved end residues are part of each CDR3. Fields, in order: V gene, clone size, J gene, D gene, CDR3 protein, CDR3 DNA. D genes are given only for firm matches. Expanded clones get a size class; other rows say once, few or many, or leave the size out.

v_call: TRBV12-2; clone_size: -; j_call: TRBJ2-7; d_call: -; cdr3_aa: CASRLAHRGERFYEQYF; cdr3_nt: TGTGCAAGTCGCTTAGCTCATCGCGGGGAGAGGTTTTACGAGCAGTACTTC
v_call: TRBV3-1/TRBV3-2; clone_size: -; j_call: TRBJ2-5; d_call: -; cdr3_aa: CASSHRGVGDQYF; cdr3_nt: TGTGCCAGCAGCCACCGCGGGGTGGGGGACCAGTACTTC
v_call: TRBV5-1; clone_size: -; j_call: TRBJ2-1; d_call: -; cdr3_aa: CASSLAGADHNEQFF; cdr3_nt: TGCGCCAGCAGCTTGGCTGGGGCAGACCACAATGAGCAGTTCTTC
v_call: TRBV18; clone_size: few; j_call: TRBJ2-5; d_call: TRBD1; cdr3_aa: CASSPSGQAETQYF; cdr3_nt: TGTGCCAGCTCACCGTCCGGACAGGCCGAGACCCAGTACTTC
v_call: TRBV4-1; clone_size: -; j_call: TRBJ1-5; d_call: -; cdr3_aa: CASSQGFGLSNQPQHF; cdr3_nt: TGCGCCAGCAGCCAAGGTTTCGGTTTGAGCAATCAGCCCCAGCATTTT
v_call: TRBV5-6; clone_size: -; j_call: TRBJ1-1; d_call: -; cdr3_aa: CASSPVDGPRATEAFF; cdr3_nt: TGTGCCAGCAGCCCCGTGGACGGGCCGAGGGCCACTGAAGCTTTCTTT
v_call: TRBV11-1; clone_size: -; j_call: TRBJ2-7; d_call: TRBD2; cdr3_aa: CASSLTPRLARYEQYF; cdr3_nt: TGTGCCAGCAGCCTTACTCCCCGACTAGCTAGGTACGAGCAGTACTTC
v_call: TRBV10-3; clone_size: once; j_call: TRBJ2-7; d_call: -; cdr3_aa: CAISESGAQVEQYF; cdr3_nt: TGTGCCATCAGTGAGTCGGGGGCACAGGTCGAGCAGTACTTC
v_call: TRBV28; clone_size: -; j_call: TRBJ1-5; d_call: TRBD1; cdr3_aa: CASSFRDRGHQPQHF; cdr3_nt: TGTGCCAGCAGTTTCCGGGACAGGGGGCATCAGCCCCAGCATTTT
v_call: TRBV11-2; clone_size: -; j_call: TRBJ2-1; d_call: TRBD2; cdr3_aa: CASSSPGLVLEQFF; cdr3_nt: TGTGCCAGCAGCTCTCCGGGACTAGTGCTTGAGCAGTTCTTC
v_call: TRBV6-1; clone_size: -; j_call: TRBJ1-1; d_call: -; cdr3_aa: CASSGLGGEVNTEAFF; cdr3_nt: TGTGCCAGCAGTGGCTTGGGGGGGGAGGTGAACACTGAAGCTTTCTTT
v_call: TRBV9; clone_size: -; j_call: TRBJ1-2; d_call: -; cdr3_aa: CASSEAGSGNYGYTF; cdr3_nt: TGTGCCAGCAGCGAGGCAGGTTCAGGGAACTATGGCTACACCTTC
v_call: TRBV18; clone_size: -; j_call: TRBJ1-2; d_call: TRBD1; cdr3_aa: CASSPQQGEGSGYTF; cdr3_nt: TGTGCCAGCTCACCCCAACAGGGGGAAGGCTCTGGCTACACCTTC
v_call: TRBV27; clone_size: -; j_call: TRBJ2-5; d_call: -; cdr3_aa: CASSPHPRGGETQYF; cdr3_nt: TGTGCCAGCAGTCCCCACCCTAGGGGGGGAGAGACCCAGTACTTC